Listed below are T cell receptor beta chains from one sample, sequenced in a study of cytomegalovirus exposure and HLA in healthy donors. The repertoire was sequenced with immunoSEQ multiplex PCR; TCRdb's copy has only in-frame clones and lacks some. The table records around 150,000 clones, approximately 61% of them present only once. What was sequenced was PBMCs. All receptors derive from a human donor in good health. Both conserved end residues are part of each CDR3. The order of the fields is V gene, J gene, clone size, D gene, CDR3 DNA, CDR3 protein. The D gene is left open where the match is weak. Clone size is shown for a subset of rows, as once, few, many or a class of expanded clone.

TRBV7-2,TRBJ1-2,-,TRBD1,TGTGCCAGCAGCTTCCGGGACAGGGGGCGCTCTGGCTACACCTTC,CASSFRDRGRSGYTF
TRBV5-1,TRBJ2-1,few,TRBD2,TGCGCCAGCAGCGGCGGACTGGGGGGGAGTGAGCAGTTCTTC,CASSGGLGGSEQFF
TRBV28,TRBJ2-1,-,TRBD2,TGTGCCAGCACCGATAGCGGGAATCTTGATGAGCAGTTCTTC,CASTDSGNLDEQFF
TRBV6-1,TRBJ2-7,-,-,TGTGCCAGCAGTGTTACAGGGCTGTACGAGCAGTACTTC,CASSVTGLYEQYF
TRBV7-8,TRBJ1-1,-,TRBD1,TGTGCCAGCAGCAAACGACCGGGACAGCTTATGAACACTGAAGCTTTCTTT,CASSKRPGQLMNTEAFF
TRBV2,TRBJ2-6,-,-,TGTGCCAGCAGTGGGGGCGGGGACTGGGCCAACGTCCTGACTTTC,CASSGGGDWANVLTF
TRBV27,TRBJ2-2,-,-,TGTGCCAGCCAAGACTTAACCGCGAACACCGGGGAGCTGTTTTTT,CASQDLTANTGELFF
TRBV2,TRBJ2-3,-,-,TGTGCCAGCCCACCCGAGGGTCGCACAGATACGCAGTATTTT,CASPPEGRTDTQYF
TRBV7-9,TRBJ2-5,-,-,TGTGCCAGCAGCTTAGGGCAGGGGTTCCCCCGGAGGACGGAGACCCAGTACTTC,CASSLGQGFPRRTETQYF
TRBV21-1,TRBJ2-7,once,-,TGTGCCAGCAGCAGATGGGACAGGAGCTCCTACGAGCAGTACTTC,CASSRWDRSSYEQYF
TRBV7-2,TRBJ2-5,-,TRBD1,TGTGCCAGCAGTCGGGACAGGGAAGAGACCCAGTACTTC,CASSRDREETQYF
TRBV9,TRBJ1-2,-,TRBD1,TGTGCCAGCAGCGTAGGGGGACAGAACTATGGCTACACCTTC,CASSVGGQNYGYTF
TRBV28,TRBJ2-7,-,TRBD2,TGTGCCAGCAGTCCCCAAGGCGCGGGGGTAGGCGAGCAGTACTTC,CASSPQGAGVGEQYF
TRBV5-8,TRBJ2-3,-,-,TGTGCCAGCACCCTTTTCTCGTTTAGCACAGATACGCAGTATTTT,CASTLFSFSTDTQYF
TRBV5-4,TRBJ2-3,-,TRBD2,TGTGCCAGCAGCTTGGCGGCTAGCGGGGTGAGCACAGATACGCAGTATTTT,CASSLAASGVSTDTQYF
TRBV5-1,TRBJ2-3,-,-,TGCGCCAGCAGCTTGTTGGGCGGGATAACAGATACGCAGTATTTT,CASSLLGGITDTQYF
TRBV15,TRBJ2-2,-,-,TGTGCCACCAGCAGAGATCCGGGACTCACCGGGACCGGGGAGCTGTTTTTT,CATSRDPGLTGTGELFF
TRBV11-3,TRBJ2-7,once,TRBD2,TGTGCCAGCAGCTTATCGACTAGCGGGTTGGAAGAGGCCGAGCAGTACTTC,CASSLSTSGLEEAEQYF
TRBV5-1,TRBJ2-1,few,TRBD2,TGCGCCAGCAGCTTTCCTCTAGCGGGGATTAGCAATGAGCAGTTCTTC,CASSFPLAGISNEQFF
TRBV4-1,TRBJ1-2,-,-,TGCGCCAGCAGCCGACCAGGGGAGAACTATGGCTACACCTTC,CASSRPGENYGYTF
TRBV18,TRBJ2-3,-,TRBD2,TGTGCCAGCTCCAGGACTAGCGGAAACACAGATACGCAGTATTTT,CASSRTSGNTDTQYF
TRBV4-2,TRBJ1-6,-,-,TGTGCCAGCAGCCAAGTTGGGGCCGCAGGGGATAATTCACCCCTCCACTTT,CASSQVGAAGDNSPLHF
TRBV9,TRBJ2-2,-,-,TGTGCCAGCAGCCCCGAGGGGGTAAACACCGGGGAGCTGTTTTTT,CASSPEGVNTGELFF
TRBV6-5,TRBJ2-7,once,-,TGTGCCAGCAGTCCCCAGCGGATCTCCTACGAGCAGTACTTC,CASSPQRISYEQYF
TRBV6-1,TRBJ2-3,-,TRBD2,TGTGCCAGCAGTGAAGCGCTAGCGGCTAGCACAGATACGCAGTATTTT,CASSEALAASTDTQYF
TRBV19,TRBJ2-1,few,-,TGTGCCAGTACCCCGCCCGGGACCTACAATGAGCAGTTCTTC,CASTPPGTYNEQFF
TRBV15,TRBJ2-3,-,-,TGTGCCACCAGCAGAGAGACTGCTAGCACAGATACGCAGTATTTT,CATSRETASTDTQYF
TRBV5-1,TRBJ2-1,-,TRBD2,TGCGCCAGCAGCCCGGGACTAGCGGGACTCGGACTTTACAATGAGCAGTTCTTC,CASSPGLAGLGLYNEQFF
TRBV5-1,TRBJ2-1,-,TRBD2,TGCGCCAGCAGCTTATCTAGCGGATTAGTCAATGAGCAGTTCTTC,CASSLSSGLVNEQFF
TRBV28,TRBJ2-7,once,TRBD2,TGTGCCAGCAGCCCCGGGACTAGCGGCTCCTACGAGCAGTACTTC,CASSPGTSGSYEQYF
TRBV5-4,TRBJ1-1,-,-,TGTGCCAGCAGCCACGGGGGGGGCGGCACTGAAGCTTTCTTT,CASSHGGGGTEAFF
TRBV9,TRBJ2-3,once,TRBD2,TGTGCCAGCAGCGCTCTAGCGGGAGGATCCGATACGCAGTATTTT,CASSALAGGSDTQYF
TRBV18,TRBJ2-7,few,-,TGTGCCAGCTCATCCACAGGGAAATCTTTTTCCTACGAGCAGTACTTC,CASSSTGKSFSYEQYF
TRBV4-3,TRBJ2-1,-,-,TGCGCCAGCAGCCAAGATATTCACGCGGGCTCCTACAATGAGCAGTTCTTC,CASSQDIHAGSYNEQFF
TRBV11-3,TRBJ2-3,-,TRBD2,TGTGCCAGCAGCCCTCGATATTCTAGCGGGCGCACAGATACGCAGTATTTT,CASSPRYSSGRTDTQYF
TRBV9,TRBJ2-2,-,TRBD2,TGTGCCAGCAGCAGACTAGCGGGGAACACCGGGGAGCTGTTTTTT,CASSRLAGNTGELFF
TRBV11-3,TRBJ2-5,-,TRBD1,TGTGCCAGCAGCCTAGGGGGACAGGGGTCTCAAGAGACCCAGTACTTC,CASSLGGQGSQETQYF
TRBV18,TRBJ2-1,-,TRBD2,TGTGCCAGCTCACCTTCCCCACTAGCGGGAGGGCCCGAGGAGCAGTTCTTC,CASSPSPLAGGPEEQFF
TRBV18,TRBJ2-5,-,-,TGTGCCAGCTCACCAGGGGACAAAGAGACCCAGTACTTC,CASSPGDKETQYF
TRBV19,TRBJ2-5,-,TRBD2,TGTGCCAGTAGCCCGCGGACTAGCGCCAAGTACCAAGAGACCCAGTACTTC,CASSPRTSAKYQETQYF
TRBV19,TRBJ2-1,medium-sized,-,TGTGCCAGTAGTACCTTAGCGGACTCCTACAATGAGCAGTTCTTC,CASSTLADSYNEQFF
TRBV6-1,TRBJ2-3,-,TRBD1,TGTGCCAGCAGTGAGGGGACAGGGCTGAGGGCAGATACGCAGTATTTT,CASSEGTGLRADTQYF
TRBV4-1,TRBJ1-4,-,TRBD1,TGCGCCAGCAGCCGGACAGGGGAAAAACTGTTTTTT,CASSRTGEKLFF
TRBV29-1,TRBJ2-5,few,TRBD1,TGCAGCGTAGACAGGGGGGGGGAGACCCAGTACTTC,CSVDRGGETQYF
TRBV7-9,TRBJ2-7,-,TRBD1,TGTGCCAGCAGCCTCTGGGGGACAGGGGAACCCTACGAGCAGTACTTC,CASSLWGTGEPYEQYF
TRBV20-1,TRBJ1-1,-,-,TGCAGTGCTAGAGATAGCACTGAAGCTTTCTTT,CSARDSTEAFF
TRBV2,TRBJ1-5,-,TRBD1,TGTGCCAGCAGTGAAGCAGGACAGGGGAATCAGCCCCAGCATTTT,CASSEAGQGNQPQHF
TRBV29-1,TRBJ2-7,few,-,TGCAGCGGAGGGAGGGGGGGCGAGCAGTACTTC,CSGGRGGEQYF
TRBV19,TRBJ2-7,-,TRBD2,TGTGCCAGTAGTGGCGGGAGCGGCTACGAGCAGTACTTC,CASSGGSGYEQYF
TRBV29-1,TRBJ2-3,-,-,TGCAGCTCGGGAGAAGATACGCAGTATTTT,CSSGEDTQYF
TRBV23-1,TRBJ2-7,-,-,TGCGCCAGCAGTCAATCGAGGCACGAGCAGTACTTC,CASSQSRHEQYF
TRBV27,TRBJ1-2,-,-,TGTGCCAGCAGGGGGCGGGGGACTGCCAACGGGCCAAACTATGGCTACACCTTC,CASRGRGTANGPNYGYTF
TRBV18,TRBJ2-4,-,-,TGTGCCAGCTCCCCCGGTGGAGGGCTAGCCAAAAACATTCAGTACTTC,CASSPGGGLAKNIQYF
TRBV19,TRBJ1-2,-,TRBD1,TGTGCCAGTAGAGCACCGGGACAGGCATATGGCTACACCTTC,CASRAPGQAYGYTF
TRBV27,TRBJ2-7,once,TRBD1,TGTGCCAGCTCCACCCTGCCGGGACAGGGGGCCTACGAGCAGTACTTC,CASSTLPGQGAYEQYF